One and the same sample provided the 17 T cell receptor beta chains below, sequenced in a study of somatic mutations in cytotoxic T cells in rheumatoid arthritis (dated by TCRdb to about 2017). Receptor amplification or capture employed the immunoSEQ multiplex PCR assay. The source is immuneACCESS, and TCRdb retained only in-frame sequences with V and J called. Part of the clones is not carried over; for the studies checked, unresolved V genes explain less than half of this, and the remainder is unexplained. Recorded for this sample are 7,100 or so clones; over 75% of them occurred a single time. The ten most abundant clones make up 11% of the sample. Sequences were obtained from CD8+ T cells sorted from blood. The receptors originated from an adult with rheumatoid arthritis.

This clone was found a few times. The chain carries TRBV19 and TRBJ2-1; TRBD1 or TRBD2 may be the D gene (5 bases each). CDR3 length: 15 amino acids. Trimming cost V 10 bases and J 0 bases, with 16 bases left between them. Looked up from germline, CDR1 is LNHDA and CDR2 is SQIVND (reference sequence). The CDR3 nucleotides are TGTGCCACCGAGACAGCCGGAGGCTCCTACAATGAGCAGTTCTTC. Its protein product is CATETAGGSYNEQFF.

The rearrangement links TRBV28 to TRBJ1-2; TRBD1 agrees at 7 bases. CDR1 and CDR2 (germline): MDHEN, SYDVKM. CDR3 length: 15 residues. Unmatched junction bases numbered 16, after V lost 7 bases and J lost 8 bases. CDR3: CASTPGGGEPGGYTF. CDR3 nucleotides: TGTGCCAGCACCCCTGGAGGGGGCGAGCCGGGGGGCTACACCTTC.

This clone was detected only a few times. The J gene is TRBJ1-1, the V gene TRBV5-1; possibly TRBD1 for D (6 bases). The germline CDR1 and CDR2 sequences are SGHRS and YFSETQ. This CDR3 is 14 amino acids long. V lost 1 base and J lost 4, with 11 bases in between. CDR3 protein: CASSLMGGSTEAFF. DNA for the CDR3: TGCGCCAGCAGCTTGATGGGGGGCTCCACTGAAGCTTTCTTT. Based on the CDR3 plus reference TRBV5-1 and TRBJ1-1, the full variable domain is KAGVTQTPRYLIKTRGQQVTLSCSPISGHRSVSWYQQTPGQGLQFLFEYFSETQRNKGNFPGRFSGRQFSNSRSEMNVSTLELGDSALYLCASSLMGGSTEAFFGQGTRLTVV.

The chain is built from TRBV6-5 and TRBJ1-6, with 7 nucleotides matching TRBD1. V lost 8 bases and J lost 6; bases outside the gene matches: 7. This CDR3 contains 14 residues. Germline CDR1 is MNHEY and CDR2 is SVGAGI. CDR3 sequence (DNA): TGTGCCAGCGGAGAGGGACAGCCTAATTCACCCCTCCACTTT. Translating gives CASGEGQPNSPLHF.

The chain joins TRBV19 to TRBJ2-2; 8 bases are shared with TRBD1. The CDR3 is 16 amino acids. Germline loops: CDR1 LNHDA, CDR2 SQIVND (reference sequence). V trimming: 4 bases; J trimming: 0 bases; junction bases outside the gene matches: 4. The CDR3 reads CASSTLQGANTGELFF. CDR3 DNA: TGTGCCAGTAGTACTTTACAGGGGGCGAACACCGGGGAGCTGTTTTTT. Based on the CDR3 plus reference TRBV19 and TRBJ2-2, the full variable domain is DGGITQSPKYLFRKEGQNVTLSCEQNLNHDAMYWYRQDPGQGLRLIYYSQIVNDFQKGDIAEGYSVSREKKESFPLTVTSAQKNPTAFYLCASSTLQGANTGELFFGEGSRLTVL.

This clone was observed a few times. The V call is TRBV7-8, the J call TRBJ2-1; D ambiguous. V lost 4 bases and J 4 bases, leaving 11 bases between the germline ends. Germline CDR1 and CDR2: SGHVS and FQNEAQ. The CDR3 is made up of 14 amino acids. The CDR3: CASSSVSVYNEQFF. CDR3 nucleotide sequence: TGTGCCAGCAGCTCCGTGTCAGTATACAATGAGCAGTTCTTC.

The chain joins TRBV28 to TRBJ1-3, with a possible D match to TRBD1 (5 bases). CDR1 and CDR2 (germline): MDHEN, SYDVKM. The CDR3 runs to 14 residues. Trimming removed 3 bases from V and 4 bases from J, with 10 bases in between. The CDR3 loop is CASSLVRGGNTIYF. In DNA form, the CDR3 reads TGTGCCAGCAGTTTGGTTAGGGGCGGAAACACCATATATTTT.

The V and J genes are TRBV27 and TRBJ1-1; D call uncertain. This CDR3 contains 13 residues. V was clipped by 7 bases and J by 1 base, with 10 bases between them. Germline CDR1 and CDR2: MNHEY and SMNVEV (reference sequence). CDR3 protein: CASTWNRNTEAFF. CDR3 DNA sequence: TGTGCCAGCACATGGAACCGGAACACTGAAGCTTTCTTT.

The V call is TRBV5-4, the J call TRBJ1-2; D possibly corresponds to TRBD1 (6 bases). V lost 4 bases to trimming and J lost 4 bases, with 14 bases between them. Germline assignment: CDR1 SGHNT and CDR2 YYREEE (reference sequence). CDR3 length: 14 amino acids. The CDR3 sequence is CASSGPGASYGYTF. DNA for the CDR3: TGTGCCAGCAGCGGCCCGGGGGCCAGCTATGGCTACACCTTC.

The chain links TRBV29-1 to TRBJ2-5; tentatively, D is TRBD1 or TRBD2 (6 bases each). Trimming removed 0 bases at V and 5 bases at J, with 16 bases between. The germline V gene encodes CDR1 SQVTM and CDR2 ANQGSEA. This CDR3 comprises 15 residues. This CDR3 reads CSVEDAGEEMETQYF. The CDR3 region has the DNA TGCAGCGTTGAAGATGCAGGGGAGGAAATGGAGACCCAGTACTTC.

The rearrangement joins TRBV9 to TRBJ1-2; 8 nucleotides line up with TRBD1. J lost 8 bases, V lost 3 bases, and 6 bases had no gene match. The CDR3 loop spans 13 amino acids. Germline V gene sequence: CDR1 SGDLS, CDR2 YYNGEE. CDR3 coding DNA: TGTGCCAGCAGCGAGGGGACAGGCTTGGGCTACACCTTC. Encoded protein: CASSEGTGLGYTF.

The chain links TRBV9 to TRBJ2-5; TRBD2 matches at 7 bases. CDR1 and CDR2 from the germline V gene are SGDLS and YYNGEE. This CDR3 contains 14 residues. Losses at the gene ends were 4 bases for V and 2 bases for J; bases not matched to a gene: 5. The CDR3 here is CASSTQRGQETQYF. For the CDR3, the DNA is TGTGCCAGCAGCACCCAGCGGGGTCAAGAGACCCAGTACTTC.

This chain connects TRBV27 to TRBJ1-4; 12 positions match TRBD1. The CDR3 runs to 17 residues. With 5 bases clipped from V and 3 bases from J, the junction kept 7 bases outside the gene matches. Germline loops: CDR1 MNHEY, CDR2 SMNVEV (reference sequence). CDR3 sequence reads: CASSPGTGGSPNEKLFF. In nucleotides, the CDR3 is TGTGCCAGCAGTCCAGGGACAGGGGGCAGTCCTAATGAAAAACTGTTTTTT.

This chain uses TRBV6-1 with TRBJ2-7, with D uncertain. V was shortened by 7 bases and J by 2 bases, with 6 bases between the two germline ends. The CDR3 sequence is 11 residues long. Germline V CDR1 and CDR2: MNHNS, SASEGT. The CDR3 DNA reads TGTGCCAGCACGGTTACCTACGAGCAGTACTTC. As protein: CASTVTYEQYF.

The CDR3 region is CASSLRGRVEKLFF. CDR3 nucleotides: TGCGCCAGCAGCTTGCGGGGCAGGGTTGAAAAACTGTTTTTT. This chain links TRBV5-1 with TRBJ1-4; D is possibly TRBD1 (5 bases). Germline assignment: CDR1 SGHRS and CDR2 YFSETQ. This CDR3 contains 14 residues. V was cut by 1 base and J by 7 bases, with 11 bases left in between.

The chain combines TRBV7-8 with TRBJ2-4, with TRBD1 matching 7 bases. The CDR3 loop spans 13 amino acids. J gave up 9 bases and V 5 bases, and 7 bases lay outside the gene matches. Looked up from germline, CDR1 is SGHVS and CDR2 is FQNEAQ. The DNA of the CDR3 is TGTGCCAGCAGCGACCACAGGGGTGTCATTCAGTACTTC. It translates to CASSDHRGVIQYF.

The chain is built from TRBV27 and TRBJ2-1; D is unresolved. V lost 4 bases and J lost 8, with 9 bases in between. Germline values: CDR1 MNHEY, CDR2 SMNVEV (reference sequence). The CDR3 has 12 amino acids. CDR3 DNA sequence: TGTGCCAGCAGTTCGGGTGGGGATGAGCAGTTCTTC. This gives the protein CASSSGGDEQFF.